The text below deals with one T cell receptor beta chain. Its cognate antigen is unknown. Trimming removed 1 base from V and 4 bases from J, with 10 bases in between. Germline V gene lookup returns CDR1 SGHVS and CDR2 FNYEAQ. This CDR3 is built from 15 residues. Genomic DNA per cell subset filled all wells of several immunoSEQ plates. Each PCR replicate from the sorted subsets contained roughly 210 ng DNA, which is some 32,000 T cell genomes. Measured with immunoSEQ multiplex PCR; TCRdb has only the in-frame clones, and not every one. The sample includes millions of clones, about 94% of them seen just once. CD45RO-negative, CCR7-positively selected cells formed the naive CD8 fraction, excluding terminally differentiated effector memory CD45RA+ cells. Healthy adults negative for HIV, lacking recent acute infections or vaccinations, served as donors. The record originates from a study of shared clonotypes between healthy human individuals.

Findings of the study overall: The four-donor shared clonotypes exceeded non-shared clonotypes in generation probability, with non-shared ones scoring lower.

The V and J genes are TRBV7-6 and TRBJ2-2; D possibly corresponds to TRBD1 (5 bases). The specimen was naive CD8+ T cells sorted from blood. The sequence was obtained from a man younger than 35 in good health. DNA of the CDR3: TGTGCCAGCAGCTTAGAGCCAGGGCCCACCGGGGAGCTGTTTTTT. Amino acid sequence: CASSLEPGPTGELFF.